This paragraph reports one TCR beta chain. The target antigen is unknown. Clones were read by immunoSEQ multiplex PCR, and TCRdb kept only the in-frame ones, dropping some. Of around 170,000 clones detected, roughly 90% appear once; the ten largest clones hold 11%. The data derive from a study of radiation and T cells in renal cell carcinoma. Study outcomes and limitations: Top tumor clonotypes rose in blood 2 weeks post-radiation, then contracted.

The V gene's germline CDR1 is SGDLS and CDR2 YYNGEE. V dropped 4 bases and J dropped 0 bases, with 11 bases sitting between them. The CDR3 sequence is 15 residues long. Time point specified: blood 4 weeks post-SBRT, at nephrectomy. Treatment meaning: 15 Gy SBRT to primary tumor, nephrectomy 4 weeks later. V is TRBV9 and J is TRBJ1-3, with TRBD1 as a possible D gene (5 bases). The TCR was taken from a woman in her 50s with renal cell carcinoma. Sequenced material: blood, taken from a patient whose treatment included radiotherapy and nephrectomy. The CDR3 DNA is TGTGCCAGCAGCAAGGGACTGATCTCTGGAAACACCATATATTTT. This gives the protein CASSKGLISGNTIYF.